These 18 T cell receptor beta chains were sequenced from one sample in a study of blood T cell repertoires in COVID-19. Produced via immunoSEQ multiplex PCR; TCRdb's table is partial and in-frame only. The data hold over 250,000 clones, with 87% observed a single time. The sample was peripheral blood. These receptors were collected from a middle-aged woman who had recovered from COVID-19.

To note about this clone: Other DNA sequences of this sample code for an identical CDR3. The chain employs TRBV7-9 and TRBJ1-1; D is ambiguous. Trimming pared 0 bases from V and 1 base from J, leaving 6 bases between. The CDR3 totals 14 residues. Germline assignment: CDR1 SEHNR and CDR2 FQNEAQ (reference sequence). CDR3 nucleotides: TGTGCCAGCAGCTTAGCTGGCGGGAACACTGAAGCTTTCTTT. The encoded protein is CASSLAGGNTEAFF.

The CDR3 loop reads CASSPGEGKTQYF. The DNA of the CDR3 is TGTGCCAGCAGCCCCGGGGAAGGGAAGACCCAGTACTTC. This chain connects TRBV5-6 to TRBJ2-5, with a possible D match to TRBD2 (5 bases). Germline-derived CDR1 and CDR2 are SGHDT and YYEEEE. This CDR3 spans 13 amino acids. V gave up 4 bases and J gave up 6 bases, with 13 bases separating them.

The chain's CDR3 is CSVPGLLSTDTQYF. The CDR3 DNA follows: TGCAGCGTCCCGGGACTCCTTAGCACAGATACGCAGTATTTT. J is TRBJ2-3 and V is TRBV29-1; a weak D match, TRBD2 (6 bases). The CDR3 spans 14 residues. The germline V gene has CDR1 SQVTM and CDR2 ANQGSEA. Trimming cost V 6 bases and J 0 bases, with 13 bases left between them.

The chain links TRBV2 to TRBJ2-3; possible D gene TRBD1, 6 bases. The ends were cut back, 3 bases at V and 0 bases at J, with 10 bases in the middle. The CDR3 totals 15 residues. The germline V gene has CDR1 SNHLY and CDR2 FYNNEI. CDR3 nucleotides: TGTGCCAGCAGTGAGACAGGTCCTAGCACAGATACGCAGTATTTT. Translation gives CASSETGPSTDTQYF.

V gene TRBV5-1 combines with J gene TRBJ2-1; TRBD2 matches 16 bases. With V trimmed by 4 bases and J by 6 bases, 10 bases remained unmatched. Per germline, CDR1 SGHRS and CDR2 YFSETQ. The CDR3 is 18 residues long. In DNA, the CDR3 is TGCGCCAGCAGCGCACGTCCCGGGACTAGCGGGGGGGCCAATGAGCAGTTCTTC. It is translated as CASSARPGTSGGANEQFF.

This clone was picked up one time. CDR3 nucleotides: TGTGCCAGCAGCGCGGGGGCCAACGTCCTGACTTTC. Protein product: CASSAGANVLTF. The chain is built from TRBV9 and TRBJ2-6, with D unresolved. CDR3 length: 12 residues. The ends were cut back, 3 bases at V and 4 bases at J, with 2 bases in the middle. The germline V gene has CDR1 SGDLS and CDR2 YYNGEE.

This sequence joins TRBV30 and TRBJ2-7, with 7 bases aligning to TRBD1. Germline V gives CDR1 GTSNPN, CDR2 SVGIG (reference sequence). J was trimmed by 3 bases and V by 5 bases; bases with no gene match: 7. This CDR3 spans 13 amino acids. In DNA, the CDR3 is TGTGCCTGGTCTCTAGGACAGGTCTACGAGCAGTACTTC. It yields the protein CAWSLGQVYEQYF.

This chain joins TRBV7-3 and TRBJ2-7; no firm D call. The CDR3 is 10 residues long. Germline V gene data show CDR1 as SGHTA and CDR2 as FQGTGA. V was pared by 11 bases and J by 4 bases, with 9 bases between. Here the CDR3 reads CAGWAYEQYF. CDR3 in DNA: TGTGCCGGGTGGGCTTACGAGCAGTACTTC.

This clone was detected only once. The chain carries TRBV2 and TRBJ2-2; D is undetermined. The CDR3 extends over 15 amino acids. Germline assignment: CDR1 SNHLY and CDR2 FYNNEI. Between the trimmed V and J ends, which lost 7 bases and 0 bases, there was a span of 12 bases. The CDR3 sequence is CASTRPTSNTGELFF. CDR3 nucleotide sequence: TGTGCCAGCACCCGCCCTACCTCGAACACCGGGGAGCTGTTTTTT.

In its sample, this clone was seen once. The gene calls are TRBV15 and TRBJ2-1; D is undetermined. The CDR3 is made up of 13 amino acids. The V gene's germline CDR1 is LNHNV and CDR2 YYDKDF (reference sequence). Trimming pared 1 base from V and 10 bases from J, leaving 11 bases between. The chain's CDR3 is CATSRGRGPEQFF. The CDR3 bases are TGTGCCACCAGCAGAGGCAGAGGCCCCGAGCAGTTCTTC.

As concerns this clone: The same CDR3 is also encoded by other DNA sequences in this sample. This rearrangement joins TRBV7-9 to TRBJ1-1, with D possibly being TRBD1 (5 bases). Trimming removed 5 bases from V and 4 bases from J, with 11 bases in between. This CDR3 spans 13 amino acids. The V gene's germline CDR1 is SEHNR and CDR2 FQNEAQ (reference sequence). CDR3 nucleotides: TGTGCCAGCAGCCCGCAGGGCGGCACTGAAGCTTTCTTT. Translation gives CASSPQGGTEAFF.

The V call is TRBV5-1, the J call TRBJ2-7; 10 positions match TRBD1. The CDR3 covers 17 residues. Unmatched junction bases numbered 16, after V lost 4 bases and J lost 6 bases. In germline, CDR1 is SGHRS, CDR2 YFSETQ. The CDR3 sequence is CASSPYPGQGGRLEQYF. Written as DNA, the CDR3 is TGCGCCAGCAGCCCTTACCCCGGACAGGGGGGGCGTCTCGAGCAGTACTTC. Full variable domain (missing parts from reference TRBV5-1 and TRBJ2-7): KAGVTQTPRYLIKTRGQQVTLSCSPISGHRSVSWYQQTPGQGLQFLFEYFSETQRNKGNFPGRFSGRQFSNSRSEMNVSTLELGDSALYLCASSPYPGQGGRLEQYFGPGTRLTVT.

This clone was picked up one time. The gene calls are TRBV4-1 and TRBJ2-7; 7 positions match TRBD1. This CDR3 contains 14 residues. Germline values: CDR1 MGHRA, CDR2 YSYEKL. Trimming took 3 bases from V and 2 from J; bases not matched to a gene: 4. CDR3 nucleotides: TGCGCCAGCAGCCAGAAGACAGGGACCTACGAGCAGTACTTC. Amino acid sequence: CASSQKTGTYEQYF.

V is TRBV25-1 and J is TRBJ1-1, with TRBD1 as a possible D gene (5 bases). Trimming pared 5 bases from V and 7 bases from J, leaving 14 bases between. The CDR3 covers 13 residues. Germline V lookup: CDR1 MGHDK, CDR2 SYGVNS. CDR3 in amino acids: CASSTKMTVEAFF. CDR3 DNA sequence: TGTGCCAGCAGTACAAAGATGACAGTTGAAGCTTTCTTT.

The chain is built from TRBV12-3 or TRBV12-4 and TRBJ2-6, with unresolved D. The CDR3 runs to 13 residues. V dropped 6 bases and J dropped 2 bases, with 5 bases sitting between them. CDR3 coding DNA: TGTGCCAGCAGGCGGACTGGGGCCAACGTCCTGACTTTC. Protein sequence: CASRRTGANVLTF.

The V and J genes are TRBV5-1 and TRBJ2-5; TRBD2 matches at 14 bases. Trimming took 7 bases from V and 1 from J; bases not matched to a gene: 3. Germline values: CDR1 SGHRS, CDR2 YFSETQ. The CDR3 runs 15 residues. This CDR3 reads CASGGLAGGQETQYF. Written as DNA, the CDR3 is TGCGCCAGCGGAGGACTAGCGGGGGGCCAAGAGACCCAGTACTTC.

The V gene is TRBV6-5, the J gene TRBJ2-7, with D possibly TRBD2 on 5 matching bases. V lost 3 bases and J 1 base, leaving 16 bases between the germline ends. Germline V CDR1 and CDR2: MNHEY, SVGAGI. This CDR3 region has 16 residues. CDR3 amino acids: CASSYGLAIKSYEQYF. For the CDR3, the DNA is TGTGCCAGCAGTTATGGGCTAGCTATTAAATCCTACGAGCAGTACTTC.

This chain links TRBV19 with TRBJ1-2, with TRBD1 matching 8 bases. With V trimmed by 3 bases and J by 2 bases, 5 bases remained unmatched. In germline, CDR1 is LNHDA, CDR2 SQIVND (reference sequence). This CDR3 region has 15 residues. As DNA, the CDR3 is TGTGCCAGTAGTATCAGGGGGCCTACGAACTATGGCTACACCTTC. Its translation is CASSIRGPTNYGYTF. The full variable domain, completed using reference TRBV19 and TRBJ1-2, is DGGITQSPKYLFRKEGQNVTLSCEQNLNHDAMYWYRQDPGQGLRLIYYSQIVNDFQKGDIAEGYSVSREKKESFPLTVTSAQKNPTAFYLCASSIRGPTNYGYTFGSGTRLTVV.